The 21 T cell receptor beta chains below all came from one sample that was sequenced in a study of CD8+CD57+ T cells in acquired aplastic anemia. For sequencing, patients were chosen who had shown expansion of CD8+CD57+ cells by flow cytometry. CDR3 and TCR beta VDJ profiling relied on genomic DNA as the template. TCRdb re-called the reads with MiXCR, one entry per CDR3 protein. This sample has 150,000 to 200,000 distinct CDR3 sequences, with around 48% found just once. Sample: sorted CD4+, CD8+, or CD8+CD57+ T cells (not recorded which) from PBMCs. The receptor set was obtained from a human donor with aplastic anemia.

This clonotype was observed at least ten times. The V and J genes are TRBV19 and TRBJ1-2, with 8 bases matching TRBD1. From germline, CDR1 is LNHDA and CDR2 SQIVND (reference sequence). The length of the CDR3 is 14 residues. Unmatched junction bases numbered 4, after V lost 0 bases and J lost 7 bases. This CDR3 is CASSIEEGQVGYTF. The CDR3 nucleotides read TGTGCCAGTAGTATAGAAGAGGGACAGGTTGGCTACACCTTC. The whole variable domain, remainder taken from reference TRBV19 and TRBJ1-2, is DGGITQSPKYLFRKEGQNVTLSCEQNLNHDAMYWYRQDPGQGLRLIYYSQIVNDFQKGDIAEGYSVSREKKESFPLTVTSAQKNPTAFYLCASSIEEGQVGYTFGSGTRLTVV.

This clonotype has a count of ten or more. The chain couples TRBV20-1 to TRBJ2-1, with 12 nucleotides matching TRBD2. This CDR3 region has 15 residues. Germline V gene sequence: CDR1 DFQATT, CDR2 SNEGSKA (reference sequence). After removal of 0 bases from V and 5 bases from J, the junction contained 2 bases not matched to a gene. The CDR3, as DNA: TGCAGTGCTAGAGAACTAGCGGGGGGTCACAATGAGCAGTTCTTC. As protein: CSARELAGGHNEQFF.

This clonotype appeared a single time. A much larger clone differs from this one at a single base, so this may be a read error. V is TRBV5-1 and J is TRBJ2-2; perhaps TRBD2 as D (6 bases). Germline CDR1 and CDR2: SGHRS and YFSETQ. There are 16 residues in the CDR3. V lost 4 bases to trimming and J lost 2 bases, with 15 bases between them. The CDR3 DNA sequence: TGCGCCAGCAGCCTTCTAGCGAGGGACAACACCGGGGAGCTGTTTTTT. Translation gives CASSLLARDNTGELFF.

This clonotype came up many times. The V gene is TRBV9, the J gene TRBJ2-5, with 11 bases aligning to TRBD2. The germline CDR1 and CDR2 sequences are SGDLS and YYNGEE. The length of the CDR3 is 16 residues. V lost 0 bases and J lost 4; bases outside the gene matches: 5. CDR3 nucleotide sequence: TGTGCCAGCAGCGTAGTTAGCGGGGGGGCCAGAGAGACCCAGTACTTC. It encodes CASSVVSGGARETQYF.

Here the CDR3 reads CSGRTNYGYTF. CDR3 DNA: TGCAGCGGGAGAACTAACTATGGCTACACCTTC. V usage is TRBV29-1 and J usage is TRBJ1-2; no clear D gene. This CDR3 region has 11 residues. The V gene lost 7 bases and the J gene lost 0 bases, with 6 bases spanning the gap. Per the germline V gene, CDR1 is SQVTM and CDR2 is ANQGSEA.

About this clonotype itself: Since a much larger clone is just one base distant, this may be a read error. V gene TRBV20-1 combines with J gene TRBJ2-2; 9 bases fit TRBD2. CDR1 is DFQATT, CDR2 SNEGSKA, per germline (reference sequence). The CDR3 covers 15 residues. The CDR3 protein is CSARVAGVNTGELSF. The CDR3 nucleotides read TGCAGTGCTAGGGTAGCGGGGGTAAACACCGGGGAGCTGTCTTTT.

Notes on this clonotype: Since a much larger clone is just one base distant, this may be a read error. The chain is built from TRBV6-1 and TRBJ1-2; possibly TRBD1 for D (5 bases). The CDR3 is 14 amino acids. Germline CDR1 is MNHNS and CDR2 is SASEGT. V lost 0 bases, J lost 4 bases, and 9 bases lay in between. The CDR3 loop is CASSEAAGCYGYTF. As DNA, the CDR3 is TGTGCCAGCAGTGAAGCAGCAGGGTGCTATGGCTACACCTTC.

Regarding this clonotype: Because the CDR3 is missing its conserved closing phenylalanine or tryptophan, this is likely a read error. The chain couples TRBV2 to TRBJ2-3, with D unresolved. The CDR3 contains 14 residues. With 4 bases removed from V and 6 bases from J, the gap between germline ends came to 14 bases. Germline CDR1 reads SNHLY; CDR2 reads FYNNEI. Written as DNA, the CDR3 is TGTGCCAGCAGTGCGGCACGAATGGGGGATACGCAGTATCTT. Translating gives CASSAARMGDTQYL.

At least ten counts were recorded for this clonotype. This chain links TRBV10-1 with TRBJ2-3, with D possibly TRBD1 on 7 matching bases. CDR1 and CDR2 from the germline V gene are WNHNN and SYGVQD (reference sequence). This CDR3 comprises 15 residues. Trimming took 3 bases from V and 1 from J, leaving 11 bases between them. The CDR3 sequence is CASSDIRGGTDTQYF. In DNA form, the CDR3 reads TGCGCCAGCAGTGATATCAGGGGGGGCACAGATACGCAGTATTTT.

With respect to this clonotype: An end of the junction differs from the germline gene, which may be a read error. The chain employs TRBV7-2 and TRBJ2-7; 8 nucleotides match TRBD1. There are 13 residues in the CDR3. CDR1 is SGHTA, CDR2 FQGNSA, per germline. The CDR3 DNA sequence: TGTGCCAGCAGCAGGACAGGGACGAACGAGCGGTACTTC. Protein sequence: CASSRTGTNERYF.

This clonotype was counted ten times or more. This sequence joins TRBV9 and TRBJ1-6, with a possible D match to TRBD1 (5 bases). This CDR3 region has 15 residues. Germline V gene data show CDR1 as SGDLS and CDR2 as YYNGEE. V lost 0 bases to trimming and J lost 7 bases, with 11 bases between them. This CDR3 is CASSVEGAENSPLHF. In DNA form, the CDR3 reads TGTGCCAGCAGCGTAGAAGGGGCGGAGAATTCACCCCTCCACTTT.

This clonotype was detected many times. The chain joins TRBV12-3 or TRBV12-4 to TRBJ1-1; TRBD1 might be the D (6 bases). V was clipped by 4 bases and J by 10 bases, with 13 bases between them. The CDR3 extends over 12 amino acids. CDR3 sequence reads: CASSSGGPRAFF. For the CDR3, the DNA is TGTGCCAGCAGTTCGGGGGGGCCTCGAGCTTTCTTT.

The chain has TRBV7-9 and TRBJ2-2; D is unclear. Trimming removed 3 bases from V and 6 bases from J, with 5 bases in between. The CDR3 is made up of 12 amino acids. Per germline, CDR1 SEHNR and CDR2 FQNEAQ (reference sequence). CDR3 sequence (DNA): TGTGCCAGCAGCTTCTTCGCCGGGGAGCTGTTTTTT. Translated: CASSFFAGELFF.

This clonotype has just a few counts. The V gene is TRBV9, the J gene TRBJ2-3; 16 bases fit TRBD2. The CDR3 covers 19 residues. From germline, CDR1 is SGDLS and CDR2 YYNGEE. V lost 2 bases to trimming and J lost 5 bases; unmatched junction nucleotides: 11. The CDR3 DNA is TGTGCCAGCAGCGTGACCGCGGGACTAGCGGGGGGGCGGGGAGATACGCAGTATTTT. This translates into CASSVTAGLAGGRGDTQYF.

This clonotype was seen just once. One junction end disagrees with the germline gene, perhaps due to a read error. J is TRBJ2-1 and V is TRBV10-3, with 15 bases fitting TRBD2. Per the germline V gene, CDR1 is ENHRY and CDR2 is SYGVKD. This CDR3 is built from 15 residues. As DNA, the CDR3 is TGTGCCAGCAGTTCGGGGACTAGCGGGGGGCCTAGTAAGTTCTTC. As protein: CASSSGTSGGPSKFF.

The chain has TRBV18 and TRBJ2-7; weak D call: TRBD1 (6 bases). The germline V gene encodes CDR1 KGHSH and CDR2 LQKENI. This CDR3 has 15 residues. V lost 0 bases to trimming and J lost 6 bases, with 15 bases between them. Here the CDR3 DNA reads TGTGCCAGCTCACCACCATCGGAGAGCAGGGGCGAGCAGTACTTC. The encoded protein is CASSPPSESRGEQYF.

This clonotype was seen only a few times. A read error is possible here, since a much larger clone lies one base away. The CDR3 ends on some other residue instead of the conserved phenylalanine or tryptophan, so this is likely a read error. CDR3 in amino acids: CASSLLGGTEAFL. CDR3 bases: TGTGCCAGCAGCTTGTTAGGAGGCACTGAAGCTTTCCTT. The chain has TRBV7-2 and TRBJ1-1, with D hard to call. CDR1 is SGHTA and CDR2 is FQGNSA in the germline V gene. The CDR3 consists of 13 residues. V shed 3 bases and J shed 4 bases, with 9 bases lying between them.

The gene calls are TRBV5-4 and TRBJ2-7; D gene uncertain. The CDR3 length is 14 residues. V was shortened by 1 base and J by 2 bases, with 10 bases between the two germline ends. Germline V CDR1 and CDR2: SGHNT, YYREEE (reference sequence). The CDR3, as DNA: TGTGCCAGCAGCTTGAACGTAGGAGCCTACGAGCAGTACTTC. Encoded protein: CASSLNVGAYEQYF.

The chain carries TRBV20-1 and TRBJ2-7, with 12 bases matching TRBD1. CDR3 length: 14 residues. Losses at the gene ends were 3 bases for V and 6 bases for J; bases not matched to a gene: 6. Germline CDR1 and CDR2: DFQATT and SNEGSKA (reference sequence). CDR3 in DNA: TGCAGTGCTAGGAAGGCGGGACAGGGGGCCGAGCAGTACTTC. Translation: CSARKAGQGAEQYF.

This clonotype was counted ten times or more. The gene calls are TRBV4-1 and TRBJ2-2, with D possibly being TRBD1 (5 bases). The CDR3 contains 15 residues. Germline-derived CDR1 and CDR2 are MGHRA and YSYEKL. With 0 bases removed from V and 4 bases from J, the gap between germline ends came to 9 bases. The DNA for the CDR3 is TGCGCCAGCAGCCAAGAACCAGGGTTCACCGGGGAGCTGTTTTTT. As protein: CASSQEPGFTGELFF.

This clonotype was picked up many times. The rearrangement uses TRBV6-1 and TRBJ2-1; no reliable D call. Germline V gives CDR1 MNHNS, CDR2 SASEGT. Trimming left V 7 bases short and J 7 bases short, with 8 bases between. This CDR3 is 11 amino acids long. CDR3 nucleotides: TGTGCCAGCACCTCCCTTAATGAGCAGTTCTTC. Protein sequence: CASTSLNEQFF.